Following are 7 T cell receptor beta chains from one sample sequenced in a study of T cells after yellow fever vaccination (dated by TCRdb to between 2018 and 2021). The treatment or condition label of this sample denotes: live attenuated yellow fever vaccine strain. The method was 5' RACE. Instrument used: Illumina HiSeq 2500. TCRdb trimmed public reads at Q25 via fastp, called clones via MiXCR and kept in-frame beta chains. Every entry covers one CDR3 protein and lists the most common genes and DNA from its rows. Here the sample has 110,000 to 150,000 distinct CDR3 sequences; approximately 6.6% occur a single time. Clones ranked in the top ten supply under 0.7% of the sample. The sample in question was CD4+ T cells sorted from PBMCs, obtained 10 days after the yellow fever booster vaccination. These receptors all stem from a man aged 25-45 years who received the YFV17D yellow fever vaccine.

This chain joins TRBV19 and TRBJ2-7, with D maybe TRBD1 (6 bases). The length of the CDR3 is 14 residues. The V and J ends lost 4 bases and 2 bases respectively, with 12 bases between them. Germline V gives CDR1 LNHDA, CDR2 SQIVND (reference sequence). The DNA for the CDR3 is TGTGCCAGTAGTAGAACAGGGAACACCTACGAGCAGTACTTC. Encoded protein: CASSRTGNTYEQYF.

This chain connects TRBV5-4 to TRBJ2-2; 11 nucleotides match TRBD2. The CDR3 runs 16 residues. V shed 6 bases and J 7 bases; nucleotides not matched to a gene: 11. The germline gives CDR1 SGHNT, CDR2 YYREEE (reference sequence). The CDR3 reads CASTPTSGIGGGELFF. CDR3 sequence (DNA): TGTGCCAGCACCCCGACTAGCGGGATCGGAGGCGGGGAGCTGTTTTTT. Full variable domain (remainder filled in from reference TRBV5-4 and TRBJ2-2): ETGVTQSPTHLIKTRGQQVTLRCSSQSGHNTVSWYQQALGQGPQFIFQYYREEENGRGNFPPRFSGLQFPNYSSELNVNALELDDSALYLCASTPTSGIGGGELFFGEGSRLTVL.

This chain joins TRBV29-1 and TRBJ2-5; D might be TRBD1 (6 bases). This CDR3 has 15 amino acids. The V end lost 1 base, the J end lost 4 bases, and 16 bases lay between the germline ends. CDR1 and CDR2 from the germline V gene are SQVTM and ANQGSEA. The CDR3: CSVEAGTLPRETQYF. Here the CDR3 DNA reads TGCAGCGTTGAAGCCGGGACACTTCCCCGAGAGACCCAGTACTTC.

This clonotype has a handful of counts. CDR3 loop: CASTYGLAGARSYEQYF. The CDR3 nucleotides are TGTGCCAGCACCTACGGTCTAGCGGGAGCTCGCTCCTACGAGCAGTACTTC. This chain uses TRBV6-1 with TRBJ2-7; 10 positions match TRBD2. The junction had 12 bases not matched to a gene; V was cut back by 7 bases and J by 0 bases. CDR3 length: 17 amino acids. Germline-derived CDR1 and CDR2 are MNHNS and SASEGT.

This clonotype was observed at least ten times. The chain recombines TRBV5-1 with TRBJ2-2; D is unclear. The V and J ends lost 0 bases and 5 bases respectively, with 8 bases between them. The CDR3 is 14 amino acids. Germline CDR1 reads SGHRS; CDR2 reads YFSETQ. In DNA, the CDR3 is TGCGCCAGCAGCTTGGGTGTCGAGACCGGGGAGCTGTTTTTT. Amino acid sequence: CASSLGVETGELFF.

This clonotype appeared many times. The genes are TRBV6-2 or TRBV6-3 and TRBJ2-1; possibly TRBD2 for D (6 bases). Deletions cut 5 bases from V and 8 bases from J, with 19 bases between. This CDR3 comprises 15 residues. Germline V gene sequence: CDR1 MNHEY, CDR2 SVGEGT. The CDR3 is CASSPQSRGGDEQFF. CDR3 DNA: TGTGCCAGCAGTCCCCAGAGCCGGGGCGGGGATGAGCAGTTCTTC.

This clonotype has at least ten counts. V and J are TRBV7-3 and TRBJ2-1; 12 bases match TRBD2. Germline trimming cut 5 bases from V and 4 bases from J; bases unmatched to any gene: 3. Germline assignment: CDR1 SGHTA and CDR2 FQGTGA. The CDR3 consists of 15 residues. CDR3 DNA sequence: TGTGCCAGCAGCCCGACTAGCGGGGGTTACAATGAGCAGTTCTTC. Translated, it gives CASSPTSGGYNEQFF. Looking up the rest from reference TRBV7-3 and TRBJ2-1 gives the full variable domain: GAGVSQTPSNKVTEKGKYVELRCDPISGHTALYWYRQSLGQGPEFLIYFQGTGAADDSGLPNDRFFAVRPEGSVSTLKIQRTERGDSAVYLCASSPTSGGYNEQFFGPGTRLTVL.